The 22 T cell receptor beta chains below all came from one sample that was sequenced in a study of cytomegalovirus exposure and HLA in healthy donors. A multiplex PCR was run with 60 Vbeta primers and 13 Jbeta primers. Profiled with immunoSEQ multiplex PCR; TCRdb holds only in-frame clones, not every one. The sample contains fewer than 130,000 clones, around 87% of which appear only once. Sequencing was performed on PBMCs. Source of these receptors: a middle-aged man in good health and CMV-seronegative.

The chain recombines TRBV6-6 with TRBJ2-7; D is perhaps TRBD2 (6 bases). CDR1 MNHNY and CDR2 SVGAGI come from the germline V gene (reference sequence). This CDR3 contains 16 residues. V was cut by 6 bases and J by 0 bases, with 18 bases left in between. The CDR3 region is CASSPGGRGASYEQYF. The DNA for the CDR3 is TGTGCCAGCAGCCCCGGCGGGCGGGGAGCCTCCTACGAGCAGTACTTC.

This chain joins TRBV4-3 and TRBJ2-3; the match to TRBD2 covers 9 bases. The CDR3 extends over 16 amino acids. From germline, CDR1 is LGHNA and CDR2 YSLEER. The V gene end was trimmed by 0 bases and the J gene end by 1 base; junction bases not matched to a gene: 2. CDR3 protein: CASSQDPSGGTDTQYF. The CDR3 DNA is TGCGCCAGCAGCCAAGATCCTAGCGGGGGCACAGATACGCAGTATTTT.

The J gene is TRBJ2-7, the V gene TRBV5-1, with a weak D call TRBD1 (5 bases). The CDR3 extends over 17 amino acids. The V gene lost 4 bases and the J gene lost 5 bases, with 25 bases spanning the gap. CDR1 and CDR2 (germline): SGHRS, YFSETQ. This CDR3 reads CASSPQSPRQTPHEQYF. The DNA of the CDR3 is TGCGCCAGCAGCCCGCAGTCCCCTAGACAGACCCCCCACGAGCAGTACTTC.

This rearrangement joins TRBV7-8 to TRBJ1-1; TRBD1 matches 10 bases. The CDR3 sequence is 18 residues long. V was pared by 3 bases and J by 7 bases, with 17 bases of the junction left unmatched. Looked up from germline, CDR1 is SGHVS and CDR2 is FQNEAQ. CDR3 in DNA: TGTGCCAGCAGCTTCGTAAAACCGGGACAGGGGCGAATAGATGAAGCTTTCTTT. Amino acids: CASSFVKPGQGRIDEAFF.

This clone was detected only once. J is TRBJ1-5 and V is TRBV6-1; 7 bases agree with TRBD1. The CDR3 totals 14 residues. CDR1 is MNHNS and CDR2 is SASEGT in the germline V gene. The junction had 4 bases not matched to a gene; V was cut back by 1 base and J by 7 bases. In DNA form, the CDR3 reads TGTGCCAGCAGTGAAGTTATACAGGGGCAGCCCCAGCATTTT. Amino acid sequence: CASSEVIQGQPQHF.

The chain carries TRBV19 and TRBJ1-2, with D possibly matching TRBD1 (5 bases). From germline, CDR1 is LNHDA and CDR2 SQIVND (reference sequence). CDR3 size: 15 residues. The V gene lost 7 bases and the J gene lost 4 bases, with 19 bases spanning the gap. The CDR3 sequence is CASTDPSGGTYGYTF. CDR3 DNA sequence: TGTGCCAGTACTGACCCATCGGGGGGTACCTATGGCTACACCTTC. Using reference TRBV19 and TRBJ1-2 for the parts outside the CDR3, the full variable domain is DGGITQSPKYLFRKEGQNVTLSCEQNLNHDAMYWYRQDPGQGLRLIYYSQIVNDFQKGDIAEGYSVSREKKESFPLTVTSAQKNPTAFYLCASTDPSGGTYGYTFGSGTRLTVV.

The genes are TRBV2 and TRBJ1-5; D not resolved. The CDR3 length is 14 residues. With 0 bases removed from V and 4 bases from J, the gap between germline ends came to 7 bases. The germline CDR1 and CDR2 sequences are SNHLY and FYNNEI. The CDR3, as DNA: TGTGCCAGCAGTGAAGCGTCTCAGAATCAGCCCCAGCATTTT. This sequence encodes CASSEASQNQPQHF. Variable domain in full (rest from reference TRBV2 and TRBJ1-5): EPEVTQTPSHQVTQMGQEVILRCVPISNHLYFYWYRQILGQKVEFLVSFYNNEISEKSEIFDDQFSVERPDGSNFTLKIRSTKLEDSAMYFCASSEASQNQPQHFGDGTRLSIL.

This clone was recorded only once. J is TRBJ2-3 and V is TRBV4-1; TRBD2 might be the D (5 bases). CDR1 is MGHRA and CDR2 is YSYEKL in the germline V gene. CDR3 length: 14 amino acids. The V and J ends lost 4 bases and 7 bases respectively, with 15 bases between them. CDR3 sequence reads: CASSPPPGVYTQYF. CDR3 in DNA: TGCGCCAGCAGCCCCCCTCCCGGGGTCTATACGCAGTATTTT.

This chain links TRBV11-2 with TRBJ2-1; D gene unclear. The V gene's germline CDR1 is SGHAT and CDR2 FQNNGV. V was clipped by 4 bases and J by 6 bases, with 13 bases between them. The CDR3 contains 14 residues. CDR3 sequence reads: CASSWATVPNEQFF. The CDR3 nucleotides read TGTGCCAGCAGCTGGGCTACAGTACCCAATGAGCAGTTCTTC.

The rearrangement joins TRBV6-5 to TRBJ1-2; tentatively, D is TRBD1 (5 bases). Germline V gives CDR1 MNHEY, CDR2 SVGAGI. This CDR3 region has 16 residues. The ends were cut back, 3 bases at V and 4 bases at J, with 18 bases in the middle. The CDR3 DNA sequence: TGTGCCAGCAGTTATGGGCCGGGGGGGGAAAGCTATGGCTACACCTTC. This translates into CASSYGPGGESYGYTF.

This CDR3 is CAWSPGQGVGYTF. The DNA for the CDR3 is TGTGCCTGGAGTCCGGGACAGGGAGTTGGCTACACCTTC. The chain employs TRBV30 and TRBJ1-2; 9 bases match TRBD1. There are 13 residues in the CDR3. CDR1 is GTSNPN, CDR2 SVGIG, per germline (reference sequence). The J segment lost 7 bases and the V segment lost 2 bases, leaving 5 bases of the junction unmatched.

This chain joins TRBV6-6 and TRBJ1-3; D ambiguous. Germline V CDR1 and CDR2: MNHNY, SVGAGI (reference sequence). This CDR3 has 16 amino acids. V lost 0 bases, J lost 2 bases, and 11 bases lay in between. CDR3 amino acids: CASSYSSSVAGNTIYF. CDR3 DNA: TGTGCCAGCAGTTACTCGAGTTCGGTAGCTGGAAACACCATATATTTT.

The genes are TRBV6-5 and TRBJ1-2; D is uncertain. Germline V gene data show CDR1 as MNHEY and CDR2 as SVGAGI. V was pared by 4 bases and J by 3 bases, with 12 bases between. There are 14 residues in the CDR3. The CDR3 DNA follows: TGTGCCAGCAGTTCCGGTATAGCCCACTATGGCTACACCTTC. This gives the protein CASSSGIAHYGYTF.

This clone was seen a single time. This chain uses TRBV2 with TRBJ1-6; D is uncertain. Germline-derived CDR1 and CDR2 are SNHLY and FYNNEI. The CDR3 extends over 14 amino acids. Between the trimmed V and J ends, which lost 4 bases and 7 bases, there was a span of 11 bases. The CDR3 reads CASSVAGRNSPLHF. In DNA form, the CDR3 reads TGTGCCAGCAGTGTCGCGGGAAGGAATTCACCCCTCCACTTT.

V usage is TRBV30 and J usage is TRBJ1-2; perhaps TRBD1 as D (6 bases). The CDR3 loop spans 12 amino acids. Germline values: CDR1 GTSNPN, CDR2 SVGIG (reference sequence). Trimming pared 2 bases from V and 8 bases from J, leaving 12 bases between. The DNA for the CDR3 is TGTGCCTGGAGTTTTACAGGGAACGGCTACACCTTC. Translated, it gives CAWSFTGNGYTF.

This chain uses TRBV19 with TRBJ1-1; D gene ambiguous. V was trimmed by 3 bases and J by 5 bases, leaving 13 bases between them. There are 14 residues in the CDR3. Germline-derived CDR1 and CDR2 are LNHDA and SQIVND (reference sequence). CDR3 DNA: TGTGCCAGTAGTATCTTCTCCGGGTTGACTGAAGCTTTCTTT. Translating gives CASSIFSGLTEAFF.

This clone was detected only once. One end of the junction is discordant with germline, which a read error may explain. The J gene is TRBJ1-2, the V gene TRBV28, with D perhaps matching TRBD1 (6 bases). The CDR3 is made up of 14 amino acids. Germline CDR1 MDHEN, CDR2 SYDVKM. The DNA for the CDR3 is TGTGCCAGCAGCACCAGAACAGGGAGCTATGGTTACACCTTC. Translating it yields CASSTRTGSYGYTF.

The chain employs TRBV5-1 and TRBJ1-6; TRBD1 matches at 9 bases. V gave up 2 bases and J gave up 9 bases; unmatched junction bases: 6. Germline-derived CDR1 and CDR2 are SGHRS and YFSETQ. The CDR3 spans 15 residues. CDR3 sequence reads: CASSFGPGQGSPLHF. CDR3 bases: TGCGCCAGCAGCTTTGGTCCGGGACAGGGTTCACCCCTCCACTTT.

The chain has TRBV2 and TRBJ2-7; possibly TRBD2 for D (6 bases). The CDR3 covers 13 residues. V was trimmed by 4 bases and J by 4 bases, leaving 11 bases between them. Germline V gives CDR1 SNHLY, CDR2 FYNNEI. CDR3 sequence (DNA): TGTGCCAGCAGTGTGTCTAGCGTATACGAGCAGTACTTC. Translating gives CASSVSSVYEQYF.

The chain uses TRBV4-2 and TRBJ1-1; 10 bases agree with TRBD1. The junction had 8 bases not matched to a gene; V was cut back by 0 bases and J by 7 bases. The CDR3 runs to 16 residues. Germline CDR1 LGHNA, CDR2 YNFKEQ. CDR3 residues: CASSQEGGQGVGEAFF. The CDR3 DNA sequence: TGTGCCAGCAGCCAAGAGGGCGGACAGGGGGTTGGTGAAGCTTTCTTT.

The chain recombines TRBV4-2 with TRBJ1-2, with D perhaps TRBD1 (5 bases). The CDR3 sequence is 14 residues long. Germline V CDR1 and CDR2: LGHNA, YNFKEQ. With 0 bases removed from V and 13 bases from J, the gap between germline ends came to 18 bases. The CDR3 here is CASSQEGAGSLPTF. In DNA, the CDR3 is TGTGCCAGCAGCCAAGAAGGGGCAGGGTCATTGCCCACCTTC.

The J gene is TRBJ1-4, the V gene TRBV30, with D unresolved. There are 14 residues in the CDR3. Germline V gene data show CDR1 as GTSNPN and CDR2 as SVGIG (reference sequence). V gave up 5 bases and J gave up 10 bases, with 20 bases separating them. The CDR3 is CAWGSDKFEGKLFF. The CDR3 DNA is TGTGCCTGGGGGTCAGACAAGTTCGAGGGAAAACTGTTTTTT.